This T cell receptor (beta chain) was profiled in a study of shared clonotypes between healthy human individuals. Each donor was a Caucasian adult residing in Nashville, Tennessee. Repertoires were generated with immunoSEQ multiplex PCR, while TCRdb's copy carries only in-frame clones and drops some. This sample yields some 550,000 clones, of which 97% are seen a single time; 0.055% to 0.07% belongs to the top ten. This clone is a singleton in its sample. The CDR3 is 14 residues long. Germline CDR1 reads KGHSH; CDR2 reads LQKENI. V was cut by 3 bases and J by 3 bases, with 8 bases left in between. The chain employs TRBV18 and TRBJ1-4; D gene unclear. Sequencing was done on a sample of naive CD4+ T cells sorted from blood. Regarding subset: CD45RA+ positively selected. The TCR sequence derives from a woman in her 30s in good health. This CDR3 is CASSPSQSNEKLFF. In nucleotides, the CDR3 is TGTGCCAGCTCACCTTCCCAGTCTAATGAAAAACTGTTTTTT.